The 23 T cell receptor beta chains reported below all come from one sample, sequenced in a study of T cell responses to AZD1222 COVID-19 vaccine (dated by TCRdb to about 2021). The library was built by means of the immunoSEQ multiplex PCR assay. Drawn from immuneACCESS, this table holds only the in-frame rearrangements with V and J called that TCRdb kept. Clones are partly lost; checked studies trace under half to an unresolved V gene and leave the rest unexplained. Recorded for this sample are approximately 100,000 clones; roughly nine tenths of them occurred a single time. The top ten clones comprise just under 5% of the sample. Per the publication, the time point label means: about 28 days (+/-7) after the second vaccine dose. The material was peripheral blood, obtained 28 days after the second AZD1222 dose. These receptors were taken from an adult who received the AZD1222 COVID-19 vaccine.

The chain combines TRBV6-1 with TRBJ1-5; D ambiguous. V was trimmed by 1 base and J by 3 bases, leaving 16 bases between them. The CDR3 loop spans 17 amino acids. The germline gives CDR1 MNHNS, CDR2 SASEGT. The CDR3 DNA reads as TGTGCCAGCAGTGAAGGGGCGGAAAGCTCCCTCAATCAGCCCCAGCATTTT. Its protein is CASSEGAESSLNQPQHF.

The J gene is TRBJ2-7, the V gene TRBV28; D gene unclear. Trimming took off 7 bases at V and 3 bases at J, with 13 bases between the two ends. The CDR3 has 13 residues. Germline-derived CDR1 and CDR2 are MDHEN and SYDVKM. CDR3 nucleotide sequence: TGTGCCAGCACTCTCCTTTCGGGCTACGAGCAGTACTTC. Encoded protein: CASTLLSGYEQYF.

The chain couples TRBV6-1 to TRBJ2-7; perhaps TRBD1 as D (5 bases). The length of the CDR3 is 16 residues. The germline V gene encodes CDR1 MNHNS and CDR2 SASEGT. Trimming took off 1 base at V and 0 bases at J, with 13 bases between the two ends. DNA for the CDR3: TGTGCCAGCAGTGAAGAACCACAGGTGCCCTCCTACGAGCAGTACTTC. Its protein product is CASSEEPQVPSYEQYF.

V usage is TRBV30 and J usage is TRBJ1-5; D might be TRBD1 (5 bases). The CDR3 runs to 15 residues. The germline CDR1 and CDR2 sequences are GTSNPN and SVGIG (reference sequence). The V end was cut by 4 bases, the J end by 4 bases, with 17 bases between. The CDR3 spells CAWTDRGAGNQPQHF. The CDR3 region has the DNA TGTGCCTGGACAGACCGTGGGGCAGGGAATCAGCCCCAGCATTTT. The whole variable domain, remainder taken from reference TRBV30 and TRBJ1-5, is SQTIHQWPATLVQPVGSPLSLECTVEGTSNPNLYWYRQAAGRGLQLLFYSVGIGQISSEVPQNLSASRPQDRQFILSSKKLLLSDSGFYLCAWTDRGAGNQPQHFGDGTRLSIL.

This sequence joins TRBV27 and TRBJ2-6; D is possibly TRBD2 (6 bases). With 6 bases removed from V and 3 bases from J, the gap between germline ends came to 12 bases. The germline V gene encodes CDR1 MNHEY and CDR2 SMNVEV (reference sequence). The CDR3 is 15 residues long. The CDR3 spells CASSPRGSGANVLTF. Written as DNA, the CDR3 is TGTGCCAGCAGCCCCCGGGGGAGTGGGGCCAACGTCCTGACTTTC.

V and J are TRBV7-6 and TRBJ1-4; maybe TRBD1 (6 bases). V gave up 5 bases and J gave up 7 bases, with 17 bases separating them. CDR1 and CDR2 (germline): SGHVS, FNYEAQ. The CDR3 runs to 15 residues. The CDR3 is CASSASGDVTEKLFF. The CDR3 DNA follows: TGTGCCAGCAGCGCTTCAGGGGATGTTACTGAAAAACTGTTTTTT.

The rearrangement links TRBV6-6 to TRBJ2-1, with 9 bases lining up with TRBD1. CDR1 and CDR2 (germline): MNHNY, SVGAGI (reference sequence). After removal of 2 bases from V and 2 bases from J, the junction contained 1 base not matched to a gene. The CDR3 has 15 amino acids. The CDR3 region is CASSYGQGPYNEQFF. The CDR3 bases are TGTGCCAGCAGTTACGGACAGGGGCCCTACAATGAGCAGTTCTTC.

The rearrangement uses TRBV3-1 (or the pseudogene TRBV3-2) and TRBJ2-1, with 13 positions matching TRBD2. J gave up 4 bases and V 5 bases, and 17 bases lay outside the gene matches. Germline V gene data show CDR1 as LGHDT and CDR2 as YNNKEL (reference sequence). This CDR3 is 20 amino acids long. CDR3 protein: CASSSKGTSGALGRYNEQFF. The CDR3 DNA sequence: TGTGCCAGCAGCTCAAAAGGGACTAGCGGGGCCCTCGGGAGGTACAATGAGCAGTTCTTC.

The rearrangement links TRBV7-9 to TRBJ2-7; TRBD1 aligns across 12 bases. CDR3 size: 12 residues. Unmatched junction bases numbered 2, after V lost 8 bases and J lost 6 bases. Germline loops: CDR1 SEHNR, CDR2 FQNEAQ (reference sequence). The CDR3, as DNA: TGTGCCAGCGGGACAGGGGGCGTCGAGCAGTACTTC. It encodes CASGTGGVEQYF.

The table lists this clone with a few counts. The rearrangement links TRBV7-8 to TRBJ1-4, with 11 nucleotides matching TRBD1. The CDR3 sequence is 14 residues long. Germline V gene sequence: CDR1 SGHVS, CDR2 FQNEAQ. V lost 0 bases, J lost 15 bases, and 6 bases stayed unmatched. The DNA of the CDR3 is TGTGCCAGCAGCTTAGCCGGGACAGGGGGTCGTTTGTTTTTT. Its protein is CASSLAGTGGRLFF.

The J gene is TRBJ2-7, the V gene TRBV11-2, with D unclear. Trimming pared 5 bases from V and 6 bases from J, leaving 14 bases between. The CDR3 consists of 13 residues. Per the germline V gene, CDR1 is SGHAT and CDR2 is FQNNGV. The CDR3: CASSPGTTFEQYF. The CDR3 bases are TGTGCCAGCAGCCCCGGAACCACTTTCGAGCAGTACTTC.

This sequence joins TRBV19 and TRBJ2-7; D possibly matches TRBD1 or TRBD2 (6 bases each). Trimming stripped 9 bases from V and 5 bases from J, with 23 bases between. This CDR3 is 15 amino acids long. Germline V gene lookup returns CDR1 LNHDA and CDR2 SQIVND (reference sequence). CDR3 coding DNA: TGTGCCAGACCCTTCCGGAGGGGGTCTGACCACGAGCAGTACTTC. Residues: CARPFRRGSDHEQYF.

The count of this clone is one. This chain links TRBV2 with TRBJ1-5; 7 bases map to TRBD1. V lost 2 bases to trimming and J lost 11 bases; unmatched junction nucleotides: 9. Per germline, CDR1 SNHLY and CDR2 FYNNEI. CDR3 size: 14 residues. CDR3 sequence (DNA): TGTGCCAGCAGTGAACGGAGACAGGGTTCGACCCAGCATTTT. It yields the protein CASSERRQGSTQHF. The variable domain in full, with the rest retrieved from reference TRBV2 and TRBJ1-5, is EPEVTQTPSHQVTQMGQEVILRCVPISNHLYFYWYRQILGQKVEFLVSFYNNEISEKSEIFDDQFSVERPDGSNFTLKIRSTKLEDSAMYFCASSERRQGSTQHFGDGTRLSIL.

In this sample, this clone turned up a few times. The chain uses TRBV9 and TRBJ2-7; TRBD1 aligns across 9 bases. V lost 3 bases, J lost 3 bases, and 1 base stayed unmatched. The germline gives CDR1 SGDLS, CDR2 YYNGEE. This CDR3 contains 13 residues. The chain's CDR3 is CASSEGQGYEQYF. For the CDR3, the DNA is TGTGCCAGCAGCGAGGGACAGGGCTACGAGCAGTACTTC. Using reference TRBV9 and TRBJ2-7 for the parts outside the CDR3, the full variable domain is DSGVTQTPKHLITATGQRVTLRCSPRSGDLSVYWYQQSLDQGLQFLIQYYNGEERAKGNILERFSAQQFPDLHSELNLSSLELGDSALYFCASSEGQGYEQYFGPGTRLTVT.

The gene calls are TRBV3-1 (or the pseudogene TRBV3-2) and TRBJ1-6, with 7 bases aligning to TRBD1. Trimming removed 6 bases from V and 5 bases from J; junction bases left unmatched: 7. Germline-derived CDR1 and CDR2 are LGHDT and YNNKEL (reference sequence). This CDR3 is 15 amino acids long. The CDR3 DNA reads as TGTGCCAGCAGACCTAGGGGGCTCCATAATTCACCCCTCCACTTT. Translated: CASRPRGLHNSPLHF.

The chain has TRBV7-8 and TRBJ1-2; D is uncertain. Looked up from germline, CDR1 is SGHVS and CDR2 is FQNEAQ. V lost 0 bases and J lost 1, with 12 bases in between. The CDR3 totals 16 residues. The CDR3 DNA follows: TGTGCCAGCAGCTTAGCGAGGTCAGGAATTAACTATGGCTACACCTTC. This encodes CASSLARSGINYGYTF.

The CDR3 reads CASSLAAERDEQFF. The DNA of the CDR3 is TGCGCCAGCAGCTTGGCCGCCGAAAGAGATGAGCAGTTCTTC. This chain links TRBV5-1 with TRBJ2-1; D unclear. Germline V CDR1 and CDR2: SGHRS, YFSETQ. The V gene lost 0 bases and the J gene lost 8 bases, with 12 bases spanning the gap. The CDR3 contains 14 residues. The entire variable domain, with the rest obtained from reference TRBV5-1 and TRBJ2-1, is as follows: KAGVTQTPRYLIKTRGQQVTLSCSPISGHRSVSWYQQTPGQGLQFLFEYFSETQRNKGNFPGRFSGRQFSNSRSEMNVSTLELGDSALYLCASSLAAERDEQFFGPGTRLTVL.

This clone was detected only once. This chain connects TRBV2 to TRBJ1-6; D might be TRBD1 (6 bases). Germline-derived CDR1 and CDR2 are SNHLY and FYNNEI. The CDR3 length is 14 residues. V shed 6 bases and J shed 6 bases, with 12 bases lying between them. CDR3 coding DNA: TGTGCCAGCAGGCTCGGGACACTTAATTCACCCCTCCACTTT. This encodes CASRLGTLNSPLHF.

The CDR3 loop reads CASSLVGGESYNEQFF. CDR3 DNA: TGTGCCAGCAGCTTGGTAGGCGGGGAGTCCTACAATGAGCAGTTCTTC. The chain links TRBV5-6 to TRBJ2-1, with D perhaps matching TRBD2 (6 bases). Germline V gene lookup returns CDR1 SGHDT and CDR2 YYEEEE. The CDR3 loop spans 16 amino acids. Trimming pared 0 bases from V and 1 base from J, leaving 11 bases between.

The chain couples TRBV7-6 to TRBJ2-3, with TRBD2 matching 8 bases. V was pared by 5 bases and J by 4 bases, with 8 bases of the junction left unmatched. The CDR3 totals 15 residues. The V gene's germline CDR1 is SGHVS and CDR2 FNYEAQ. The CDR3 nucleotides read TGTGCCAGCAGCGGGCCCGGGGGGGCCGCAGATACGCAGTATTTT. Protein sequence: CASSGPGGAADTQYF.

In DNA form, the CDR3 reads TGCGCCAGCAGTGAACTTGATAAGCCCCAGCATTTT. Translated: CASSELDKPQHF. The J gene is TRBJ1-5, the V gene TRBV10-2; D call uncertain. This CDR3 comprises 12 residues. Germline loops: CDR1 WSHSY, CDR2 SAAADI. Trimming pared 3 bases from V and 8 bases from J, leaving 8 bases between.

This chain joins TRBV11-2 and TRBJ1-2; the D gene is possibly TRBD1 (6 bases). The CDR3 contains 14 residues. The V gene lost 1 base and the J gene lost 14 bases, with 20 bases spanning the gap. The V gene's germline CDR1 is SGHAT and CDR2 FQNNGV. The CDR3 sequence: CASSLVPPGVLLTF. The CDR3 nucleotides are TGTGCCAGCAGCTTAGTCCCCCCAGGGGTTTTACTTACCTTC.

This CDR3 is CASSLTGTEKLFF. CDR3 bases: TGTGCCAGCAGCTTAACAGGGACTGAAAAACTGTTTTTT. The chain recombines TRBV7-9 with TRBJ1-4; tentatively, D is TRBD1 (6 bases). CDR3 size: 13 residues. V lost 2 bases and J 7 bases, leaving 8 bases between the germline ends. Germline assignment: CDR1 SEHNR and CDR2 FQNEAQ (reference sequence).